One and the same sample provided the 10 T cell receptor beta chains below, sequenced in a study of sequential checkpoint blockade in melanoma. Repertoires were generated with immunoSEQ multiplex PCR, while TCRdb's copy carries only in-frame clones and drops some. The data contain over 9,000 clones, approximately 77% of them singletons. The treatment denotes: randomized to nivolumab then ipilimumab (arm A) or the reverse (arm B). Material: CD8+ T cells sorted from blood (inferred from file names), obtained from a patient given nivolumab and ipilimumab in sequence. These receptors were collected from a human donor with melanoma.

This clone was recorded a few times. This chain joins TRBV7-9 and TRBJ2-5; 9 bases match TRBD2. Germline assignment: CDR1 SEHNR and CDR2 FQNEAQ (reference sequence). The CDR3 is made up of 19 amino acids. The ends lost 4 bases at V and 4 bases at J; junction bases unmatched: 19. The CDR3 DNA is TGTGCCAGCAGCTCGTCTCTGTACGCGGGGGGGCGGGGTTCAGAGACCCAGTACTTC. Its translation is CASSSSLYAGGRGSETQYF.

Turning to this clone: The sample has other DNA sequences that encode this CDR3 too. The chain recombines TRBV4-1 with TRBJ2-1; tentatively, D is TRBD2 (6 bases). Trimming left V 0 bases short and J 3 bases short, with 9 bases between. The CDR3 covers 15 residues. Germline assignment: CDR1 MGHRA and CDR2 YSYEKL. CDR3 protein: CASSQDGSDYNEQFF. Here the CDR3 DNA reads TGCGCCAGCAGCCAAGACGGGAGTGACTACAATGAGCAGTTCTTC.

V usage is TRBV6-6 and J usage is TRBJ1-5, with D perhaps matching TRBD1 (6 bases). CDR3 length equals 15 residues. V lost 7 bases to trimming and J lost 4 bases, with 17 bases between them. The germline V gene has CDR1 MNHNY and CDR2 SVGAGI (reference sequence). This chain's CDR3 is CASIPQGEGNQPQHF. The CDR3 DNA follows: TGTGCCAGCATTCCACAGGGTGAAGGAAATCAGCCCCAGCATTTT.

The chain employs TRBV7-2 and TRBJ2-7, with TRBD2 matching over 8 bases. CDR1 and CDR2 (germline): SGHTA, FQGNSA. V shed 5 bases, J shed 3 bases, and the junction held 12 bases outside the gene matches. This CDR3 is built from 16 residues. CDR3 residues: CASSVSLAGFNYEQYF. Here the CDR3 DNA reads TGTGCCAGCAGCGTATCCCTAGCGGGCTTCAACTACGAGCAGTACTTC.

This clone showed up just a few times. The V and J genes are TRBV27 and TRBJ2-7, with 7 bases fitting TRBD1. V was clipped by 4 bases and J by 0 bases; unmatched bases: 9. Germline assignment: CDR1 MNHEY and CDR2 SMNVEV (reference sequence). This CDR3 is 16 amino acids long. Here the CDR3 reads CASSSTPDRLSYEQYF. In DNA, the CDR3 is TGTGCCAGCAGTTCGACTCCGGACAGGCTCTCCTACGAGCAGTACTTC.

The CDR3 reads CASTETGWNEQFF. DNA for the CDR3: TGTGCCAGTACTGAGACAGGGTGGAATGAGCAGTTCTTC. The V and J genes are TRBV19 and TRBJ2-1; 7 bases map to TRBD1. Trimming cost V 7 bases and J 7 bases; bases outside gene matches: 7. Germline lookup yields CDR1 LNHDA and CDR2 SQIVND (reference sequence). This CDR3 spans 13 amino acids.

The chain employs TRBV7-8 and TRBJ2-5; the match to TRBD2 covers 11 bases. Germline CDR1 and CDR2: SGHVS and FQNEAQ. V lost 5 bases and J lost 5; bases outside the gene matches: 4. The CDR3 has 14 residues. CDR3 sequence (DNA): TGTGCCAGCAGCCCTACTAGCGGGAGTGAGACCCAGTACTTC. Translated: CASSPTSGSETQYF. Based on the CDR3 plus reference TRBV7-8 and TRBJ2-5, the full variable domain is GAGVSQSPRYKVAKRGQDVALRCDPISGHVSLFWYQQALGQGPEFLTYFQNEAQLDKSGLPSDRFFAERPEGSVSTLKIQRTQQEDSAVYLCASSPTSGSETQYFGPGTRLLVL.

V and J are TRBV4-1 and TRBJ1-5; possibly TRBD1 for D (6 bases). Trimming removed 0 bases from V and 5 bases from J, with 11 bases in between. The CDR3 is made up of 15 amino acids. Germline CDR1 is MGHRA and CDR2 is YSYEKL. CDR3 residues: CASSQEGQGYQPQHF. Here the CDR3 DNA reads TGCGCCAGCAGCCAAGAGGGCCAGGGGTATCAGCCCCAGCATTTT.

The CDR3 here is CASSARLAGVTDTQYF. CDR3 nucleotide sequence: TGTGCCAGCAGCGCACGACTAGCGGGAGTCACAGATACGCAGTATTTT. This sequence joins TRBV9 and TRBJ2-3; TRBD2 agrees at 12 bases. Germline assignment: CDR1 SGDLS and CDR2 YYNGEE. The CDR3 is made up of 16 amino acids. V shed 3 bases and J 2 bases; nucleotides not matched to a gene: 4.

V usage is TRBV27 and J usage is TRBJ1-5, with 7 bases fitting TRBD1. This CDR3 spans 16 amino acids. Germline V gene data show CDR1 as MNHEY and CDR2 as SMNVEV (reference sequence). With 3 bases clipped from V and 0 bases from J, the junction kept 5 bases outside the gene matches. Here the CDR3 reads CASSFQGQNSNQPQHF. The CDR3 DNA is TGTGCCAGCAGTTTCCAGGGACAGAATAGCAATCAGCCCCAGCATTTT.